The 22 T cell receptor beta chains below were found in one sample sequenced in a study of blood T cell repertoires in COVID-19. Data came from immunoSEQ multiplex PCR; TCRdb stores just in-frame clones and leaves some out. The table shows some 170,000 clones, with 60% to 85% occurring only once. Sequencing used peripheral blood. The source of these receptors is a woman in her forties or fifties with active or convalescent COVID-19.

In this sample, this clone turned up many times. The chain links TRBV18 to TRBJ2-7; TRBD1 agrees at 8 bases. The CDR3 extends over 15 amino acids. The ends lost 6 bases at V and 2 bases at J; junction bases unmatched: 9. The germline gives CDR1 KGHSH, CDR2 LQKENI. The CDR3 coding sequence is TGTGCCAGCTCCCAGACAGGGGCCGATGCCTACGAGCAGTACTTC. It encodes CASSQTGADAYEQYF.

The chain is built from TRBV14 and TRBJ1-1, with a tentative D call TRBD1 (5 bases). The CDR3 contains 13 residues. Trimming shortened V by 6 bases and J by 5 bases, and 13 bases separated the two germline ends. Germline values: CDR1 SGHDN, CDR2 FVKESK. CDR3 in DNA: TGTGCCAGCAGTCCTACAGGTTGGACTGAAGCTTTCTTT. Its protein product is CASSPTGWTEAFF.

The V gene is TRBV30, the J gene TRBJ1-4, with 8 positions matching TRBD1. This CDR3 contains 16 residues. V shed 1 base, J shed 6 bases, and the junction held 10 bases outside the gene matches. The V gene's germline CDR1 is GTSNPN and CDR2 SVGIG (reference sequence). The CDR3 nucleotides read TGTGCCTGGAGTGCCCCCAGGGGGCCCGTGCATGAAAAACTGTTTTTT. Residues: CAWSAPRGPVHEKLFF.

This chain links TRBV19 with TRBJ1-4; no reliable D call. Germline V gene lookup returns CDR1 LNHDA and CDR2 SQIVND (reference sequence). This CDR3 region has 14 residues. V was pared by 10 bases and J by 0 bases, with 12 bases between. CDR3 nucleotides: TGTGCCACTGCAGAGGAAGCAACTAATGAAAAACTGTTTTTT. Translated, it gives CATAEEATNEKLFF.

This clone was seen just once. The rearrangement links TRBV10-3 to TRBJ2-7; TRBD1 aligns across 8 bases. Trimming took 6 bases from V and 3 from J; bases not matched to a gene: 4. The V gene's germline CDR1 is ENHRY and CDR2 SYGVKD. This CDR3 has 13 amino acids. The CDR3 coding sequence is TGTGCCATCAGATCGACAGGGGACTACGAGCAGTACTTC. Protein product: CAIRSTGDYEQYF.

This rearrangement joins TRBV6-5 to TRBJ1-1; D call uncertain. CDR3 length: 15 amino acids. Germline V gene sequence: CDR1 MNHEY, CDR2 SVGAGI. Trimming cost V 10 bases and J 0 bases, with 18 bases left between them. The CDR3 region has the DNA TGTGCCACCAGCATGGGAGGAAATTTGAACACTGAAGCTTTCTTT. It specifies CATSMGGNLNTEAFF.

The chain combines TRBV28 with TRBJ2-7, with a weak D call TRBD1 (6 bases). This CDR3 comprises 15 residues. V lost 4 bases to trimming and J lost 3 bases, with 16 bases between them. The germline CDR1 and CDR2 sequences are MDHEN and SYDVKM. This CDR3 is CASSSPPRTVYEQYF. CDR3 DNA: TGTGCCAGCAGTTCTCCCCCCCGGACAGTCTACGAGCAGTACTTC.

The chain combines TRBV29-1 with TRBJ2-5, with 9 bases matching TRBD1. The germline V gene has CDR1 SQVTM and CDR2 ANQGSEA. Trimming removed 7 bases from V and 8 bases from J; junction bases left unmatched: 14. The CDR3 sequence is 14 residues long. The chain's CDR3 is CSGRTGDVWETQYF. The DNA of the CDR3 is TGCAGCGGACGGACAGGGGACGTGTGGGAAACCCAGTACTTC.

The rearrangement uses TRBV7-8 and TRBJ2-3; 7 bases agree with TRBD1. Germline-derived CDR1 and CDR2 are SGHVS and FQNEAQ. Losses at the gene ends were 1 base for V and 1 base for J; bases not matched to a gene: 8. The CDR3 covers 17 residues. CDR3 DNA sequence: TGTGCCAGCAGCTTAGGGCAGGGGGAGACTGGCACAGATACGCAGTATTTT. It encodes CASSLGQGETGTDTQYF.

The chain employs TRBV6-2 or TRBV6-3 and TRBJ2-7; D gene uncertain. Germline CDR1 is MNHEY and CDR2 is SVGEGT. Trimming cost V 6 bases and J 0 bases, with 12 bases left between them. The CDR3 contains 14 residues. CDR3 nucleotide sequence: TGTGCCAGCAGCAAGACACCCCTCTCCTACGAGCAGTACTTC. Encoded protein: CASSKTPLSYEQYF.

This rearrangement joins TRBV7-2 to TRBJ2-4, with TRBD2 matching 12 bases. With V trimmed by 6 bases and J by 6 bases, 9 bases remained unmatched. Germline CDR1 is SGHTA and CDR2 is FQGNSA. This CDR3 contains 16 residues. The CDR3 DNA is TGTGCCAGCAGGCCCGGGACTAGCGGGCGGGTAAACATTCAGTACTTC. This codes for CASRPGTSGRVNIQYF.

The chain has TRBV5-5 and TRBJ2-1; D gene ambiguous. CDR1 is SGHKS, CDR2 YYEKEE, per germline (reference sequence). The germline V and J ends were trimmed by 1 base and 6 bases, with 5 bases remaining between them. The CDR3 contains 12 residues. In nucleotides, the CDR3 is TGTGCCAGCAGCTTGTTCCGCAATGAGCAGTTCTTC. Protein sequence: CASSLFRNEQFF.

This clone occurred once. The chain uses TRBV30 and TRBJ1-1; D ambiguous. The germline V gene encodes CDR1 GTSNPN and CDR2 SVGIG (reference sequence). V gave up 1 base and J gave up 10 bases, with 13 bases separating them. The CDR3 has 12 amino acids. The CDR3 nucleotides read TGTGCCTGGAGTGCCGAATATTTCGGAGCTTTCTTT. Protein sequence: CAWSAEYFGAFF. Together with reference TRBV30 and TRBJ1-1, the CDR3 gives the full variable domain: SQTIHQWPATLVQPVGSPLSLECTVEGTSNPNLYWYRQAAGRGLQLLFYSVGIGQISSEVPQNLSASRPQDRQFILSSKKLLLSDSGFYLCAWSAEYFGAFFGQGTRLTVV.

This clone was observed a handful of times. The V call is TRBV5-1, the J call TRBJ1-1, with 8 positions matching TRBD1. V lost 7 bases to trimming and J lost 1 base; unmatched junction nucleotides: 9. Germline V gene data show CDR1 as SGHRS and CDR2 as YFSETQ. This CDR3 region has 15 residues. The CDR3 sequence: CASHDRGAGNTEAFF. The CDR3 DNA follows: TGCGCCAGCCATGACAGGGGCGCTGGGAACACTGAAGCTTTCTTT.

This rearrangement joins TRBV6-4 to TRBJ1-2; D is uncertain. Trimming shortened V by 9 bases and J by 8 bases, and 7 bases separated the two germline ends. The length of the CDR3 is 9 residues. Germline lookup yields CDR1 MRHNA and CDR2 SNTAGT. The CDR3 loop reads CASREGYTF. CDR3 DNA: TGTGCCAGTAGGGAGGGCTACACCTTC.

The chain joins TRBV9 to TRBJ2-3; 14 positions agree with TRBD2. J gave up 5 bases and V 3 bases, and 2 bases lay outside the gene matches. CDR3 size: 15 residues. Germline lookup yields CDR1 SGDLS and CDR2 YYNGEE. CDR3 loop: CASSETSGGVDTQYF. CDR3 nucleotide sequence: TGTGCCAGCAGCGAGACTAGCGGGGGGGTAGATACGCAGTATTTT. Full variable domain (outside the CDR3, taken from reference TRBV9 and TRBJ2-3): DSGVTQTPKHLITATGQRVTLRCSPRSGDLSVYWYQQSLDQGLQFLIQYYNGEERAKGNILERFSAQQFPDLHSELNLSSLELGDSALYFCASSETSGGVDTQYFGPGTRLTVL.

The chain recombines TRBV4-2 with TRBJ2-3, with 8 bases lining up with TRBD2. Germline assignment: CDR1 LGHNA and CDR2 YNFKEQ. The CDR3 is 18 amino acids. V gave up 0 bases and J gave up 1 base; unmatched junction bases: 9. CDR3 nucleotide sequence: TGTGCCAGCAGCCAAGACCTCACTAGCGGAGACGGCACAGATACGCAGTATTTT. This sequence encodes CASSQDLTSGDGTDTQYF.

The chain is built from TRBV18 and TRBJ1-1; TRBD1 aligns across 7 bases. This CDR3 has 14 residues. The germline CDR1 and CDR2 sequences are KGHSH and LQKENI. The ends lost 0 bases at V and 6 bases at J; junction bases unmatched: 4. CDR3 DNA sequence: TGTGCCAGCTCACCACCGCGGGACAGCCCTGAAGCTTTCTTT. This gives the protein CASSPPRDSPEAFF.

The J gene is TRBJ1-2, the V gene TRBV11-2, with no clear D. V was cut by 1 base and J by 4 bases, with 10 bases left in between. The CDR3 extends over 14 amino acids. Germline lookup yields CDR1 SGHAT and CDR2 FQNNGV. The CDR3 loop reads CASSLGVRVYGYTF. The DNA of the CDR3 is TGTGCCAGCAGCTTAGGTGTGAGGGTCTATGGCTACACCTTC.

The CDR3 region has the DNA TGTGCCAGCAGCCCGAGCGGTCCTCGGGAGACCCAGTACTTC. Protein: CASSPSGPRETQYF. The rearrangement uses TRBV7-3 and TRBJ2-5, with a tentative D call TRBD2 (5 bases). Trimming stripped 5 bases from V and 5 bases from J, with 15 bases between. The CDR3 has 14 residues. Germline V gene data show CDR1 as SGHTA and CDR2 as FQGTGA.

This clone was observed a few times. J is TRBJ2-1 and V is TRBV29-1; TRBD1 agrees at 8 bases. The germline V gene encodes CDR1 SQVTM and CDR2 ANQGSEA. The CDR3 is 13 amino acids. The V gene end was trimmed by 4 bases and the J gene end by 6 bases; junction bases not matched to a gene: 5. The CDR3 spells CSVGQGPSNEQFF. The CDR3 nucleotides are TGCAGCGTTGGACAGGGGCCGTCCAATGAGCAGTTCTTC.

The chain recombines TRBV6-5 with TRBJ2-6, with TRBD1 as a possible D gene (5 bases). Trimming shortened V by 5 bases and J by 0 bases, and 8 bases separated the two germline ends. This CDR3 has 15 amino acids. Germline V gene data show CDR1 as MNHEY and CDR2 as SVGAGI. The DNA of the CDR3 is TGTGCCAGCAGTACGGACAACTCTGGGGCCAACGTCCTGACTTTC. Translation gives CASSTDNSGANVLTF.